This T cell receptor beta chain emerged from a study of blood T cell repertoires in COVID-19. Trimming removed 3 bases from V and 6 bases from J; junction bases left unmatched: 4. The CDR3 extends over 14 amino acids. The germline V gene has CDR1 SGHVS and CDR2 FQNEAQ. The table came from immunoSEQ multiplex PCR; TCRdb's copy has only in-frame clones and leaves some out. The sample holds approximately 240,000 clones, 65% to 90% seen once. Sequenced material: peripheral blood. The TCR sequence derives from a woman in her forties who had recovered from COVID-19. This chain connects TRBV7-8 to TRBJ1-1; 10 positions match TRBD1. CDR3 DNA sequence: TGTGCCAGCAGCTTTAGCGGACAGGGGGCTGAAGCTTTCTTT. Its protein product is CASSFSGQGAEAFF. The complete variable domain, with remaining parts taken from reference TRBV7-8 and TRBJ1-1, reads GAGVSQSPRYKVAKRGQDVALRCDPISGHVSLFWYQQALGQGPEFLTYFQNEAQLDKSGLPSDRFFAERPEGSVSTLKIQRTQQEDSAVYLCASSFSGQGAEAFFGQGTRLTVV.